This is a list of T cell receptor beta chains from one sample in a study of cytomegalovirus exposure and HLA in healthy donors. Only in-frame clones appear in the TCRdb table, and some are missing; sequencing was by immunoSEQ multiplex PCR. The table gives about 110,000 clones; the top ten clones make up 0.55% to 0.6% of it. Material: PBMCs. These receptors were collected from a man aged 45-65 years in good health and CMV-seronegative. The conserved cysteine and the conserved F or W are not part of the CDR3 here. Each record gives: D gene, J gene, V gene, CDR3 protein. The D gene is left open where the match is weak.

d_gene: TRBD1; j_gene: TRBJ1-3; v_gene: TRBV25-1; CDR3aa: ASSRDGTGSGNTIY
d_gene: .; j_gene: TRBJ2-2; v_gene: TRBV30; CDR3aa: AWRLWGKNTGELF
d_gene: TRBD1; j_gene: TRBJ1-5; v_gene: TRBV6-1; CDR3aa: ASRSQGGGQPQH
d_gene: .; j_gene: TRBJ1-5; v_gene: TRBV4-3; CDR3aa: ASSQDRGRGNQPQH
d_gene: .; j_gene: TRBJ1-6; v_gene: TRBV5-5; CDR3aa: ASSSMRGGDNSPLH
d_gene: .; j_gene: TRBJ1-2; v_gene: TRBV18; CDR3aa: ASSPGLDNYGYT
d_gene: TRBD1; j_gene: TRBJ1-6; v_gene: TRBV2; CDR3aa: ASSSTGGSNSPLH
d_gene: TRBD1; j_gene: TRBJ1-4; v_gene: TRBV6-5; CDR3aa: ASSYSDRVGEKLF
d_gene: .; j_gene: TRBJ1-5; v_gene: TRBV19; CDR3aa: ASSIQNSNQPQH
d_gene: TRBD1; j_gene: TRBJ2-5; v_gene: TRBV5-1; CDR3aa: ASSLGTGQETQY
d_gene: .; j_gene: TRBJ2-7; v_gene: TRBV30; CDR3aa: AWSAGYYEQY
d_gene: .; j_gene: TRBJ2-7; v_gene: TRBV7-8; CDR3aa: ASIIGGGGSRYEQY
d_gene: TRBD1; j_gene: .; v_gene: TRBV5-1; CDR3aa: ASSSGTGGTEQY
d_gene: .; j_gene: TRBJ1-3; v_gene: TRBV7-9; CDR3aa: ASSLWGQAISGNTIY
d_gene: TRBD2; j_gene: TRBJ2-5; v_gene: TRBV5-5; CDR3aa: ASSELAGTQETQY
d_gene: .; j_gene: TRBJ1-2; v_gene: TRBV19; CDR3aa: ASSINPGSGYT
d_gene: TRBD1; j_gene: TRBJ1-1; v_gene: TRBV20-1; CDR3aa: SGQGGTEAF
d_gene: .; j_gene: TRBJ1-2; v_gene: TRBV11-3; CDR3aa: ASSQPGYGYT
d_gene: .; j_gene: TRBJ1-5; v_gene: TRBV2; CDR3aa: ASSGKLARAGQPQH
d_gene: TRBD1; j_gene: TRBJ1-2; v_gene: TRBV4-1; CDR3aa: ASSQSGDRGRDNYGYT
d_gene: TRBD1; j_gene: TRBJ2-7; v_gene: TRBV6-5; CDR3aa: ASSYSDRGNYEQY